Below, 15 T cell receptor beta chains from the same sample are listed, as sequenced in a study of blood T cell repertoires in COVID-19. Produced via immunoSEQ multiplex PCR; TCRdb's table is partial and in-frame only. The data hold 230,000 or so clones, with about 80% observed a single time. The sequenced sample was PBMCs or T cells enriched from blood (not recorded which). Receptor source: a man aged 45-65 years who had recovered from COVID-19.

The rearrangement links TRBV3-1 (or the pseudogene TRBV3-2) to TRBJ2-3, with 7 bases identical to TRBD2. Germline trimming cut 3 bases from V and 9 bases from J; bases unmatched to any gene: 0. The CDR3 is 11 amino acids. Germline CDR1 is LGHDT and CDR2 is YNNKEL (reference sequence). The CDR3 is CASSQGGTQYF. Written as DNA, the CDR3 is TGTGCCAGCAGCCAGGGAGGGACGCAGTATTTT.

The chain combines TRBV24-1 with TRBJ1-3; weak D call: TRBD1 (5 bases). V lost 3 bases and J 1 base, leaving 9 bases between the germline ends. Looked up from germline, CDR1 is KGHDR and CDR2 is SFDVKD. The CDR3 loop spans 15 amino acids. CDR3 nucleotides: TGTGCCACCAGTGATGGGGCTTCTTCTGGAAACACCATATATTTT. Translated, it gives CATSDGASSGNTIYF.

This chain links TRBV6-5 with TRBJ1-5, with 7 bases that match TRBD1. Germline V lookup: CDR1 MNHEY, CDR2 SVGAGI. The CDR3 sequence is 13 residues long. V lost 5 bases and J lost 7; bases outside the gene matches: 5. For the CDR3, the DNA is TGTGCCAGCAGTCCCACAGGGGTCCAGCCCCAGCATTTT. Amino acids: CASSPTGVQPQHF.

The rearrangement joins TRBV5-4 to TRBJ2-7; perhaps TRBD1 as D (5 bases). CDR3 length: 15 amino acids. V lost 4 bases, J lost 4 bases, and 18 bases lay in between. Germline CDR1 reads SGHNT; CDR2 reads YYREEE (reference sequence). DNA for the CDR3: TGTGCCAGCAGCCCTCGAACAGGTTTATTGTACGAGCAGTACTTC. Translation gives CASSPRTGLLYEQYF.

The genes are TRBV10-2 and TRBJ2-1; TRBD1 matches 9 bases. The CDR3 length is 15 residues. V trimming: 5 bases; J trimming: 7 bases; junction bases outside the gene matches: 9. Germline assignment: CDR1 WSHSY and CDR2 SAAADI. CDR3 coding DNA: TGCGCCAGCAGTCTTACGGGACAGGGCCCAAATGAGCAGTTCTTC. Translation: CASSLTGQGPNEQFF.

About this clone: A read error is likely, as this CDR3 ends without the conserved phenylalanine or tryptophan. No DNA is shown, since the ends of the CDR3 on it are uncertain; the CDR3 is the one TCRdb lists. This sequence joins TRBV12-3 or TRBV12-4 and TRBJ1-1; the D call in the table, TRBD1, was not verified against the DNA. The CDR3 length is 13 residues, termini included. CDR3 region: CASSLGTGTEHFD.

The J gene is TRBJ2-1, the V gene TRBV28, with a possible D match to TRBD2 (5 bases). CDR1 MDHEN and CDR2 SYDVKM come from the germline V gene. The CDR3 covers 16 residues. Trimming left V 6 bases short and J 0 bases short, with 15 bases between. The DNA of the CDR3 is TGTGCCAGCAGCCTGAGCGAGGGAGACTCCTACAATGAGCAGTTCTTC. Translated, it gives CASSLSEGDSYNEQFF.

The chain joins TRBV5-4 to TRBJ2-1; TRBD2 matches 12 bases. CDR1 is SGHNT and CDR2 is YYREEE in the germline V gene (reference sequence). V was clipped by 7 bases and J by 2 bases; unmatched bases: 16. The CDR3 spans 19 residues. The CDR3 DNA is TGTGCCAGCGAGGGTTACAGCCTAGCGGGAGGGACCGCCTACAATGAGCAGTTCTTC. Its translation is CASEGYSLAGGTAYNEQFF. Together with reference TRBV5-4 and TRBJ2-1, the CDR3 gives the full variable domain: ETGVTQSPTHLIKTRGQQVTLRCSSQSGHNTVSWYQQALGQGPQFIFQYYREEENGRGNFPPRFSGLQFPNYSSELNVNALELDDSALYLCASEGYSLAGGTAYNEQFFGPGTRLTVL.

This chain connects TRBV6-2 or TRBV6-3 to TRBJ2-3, with 8 bases that match TRBD1. The CDR3 is 13 residues long. The germline CDR1 and CDR2 sequences are MNHEY and SVGEGT. Germline trimming cut 4 bases from V and 4 bases from J; bases unmatched to any gene: 1. CDR3 coding DNA: TGTGCCAGCAGTTGGACAGGGCCAGATACGCAGTATTTT. This encodes CASSWTGPDTQYF.

This sequence joins TRBV4-1 and TRBJ1-6; D may be TRBD1 (6 bases). The CDR3 sequence is 19 residues long. The germline CDR1 and CDR2 sequences are MGHRA and YSYEKL. The V end lost 1 base, the J end lost 0 bases, and 16 bases lay between the germline ends. The CDR3 DNA follows: TGCGCCAGCAGCCAAGTCATGACGACAGGCGTCTCCTATAATTCACCCCTCCACTTT. Residues: CASSQVMTTGVSYNSPLHF.

This chain joins TRBV20-1 and TRBJ2-7; no definite D call. The CDR3 sequence is 12 residues long. V lost 3 bases and J lost 4, with 10 bases in between. Germline V gives CDR1 DFQATT, CDR2 SNEGSKA (reference sequence). CDR3 nucleotides: TGCAGTGCTAGTTTGGCCGATTACGAGCAGTACTTC. This translates into CSASLADYEQYF.

V gene TRBV6-1 combines with J gene TRBJ1-2; D unresolved. V lost 1 base to trimming and J lost 7 bases, with 7 bases between them. Germline lookup yields CDR1 MNHNS and CDR2 SASEGT. There are 12 residues in the CDR3. CDR3 DNA: TGTGCCAGCAGTGAAGTCAGCGCTGGCTACACCTTC. It codes for CASSEVSAGYTF.

V and J are TRBV5-6 and TRBJ1-2; D remains ambiguous. The germline CDR1 and CDR2 sequences are SGHDT and YYEEEE. This CDR3 is built from 12 residues. Trimming removed 4 bases at V and 1 base at J, with 5 bases between. Written as DNA, the CDR3 is TGTGCCAGCAGCGTCCGTAACTATGGCTACACCTTC. It encodes CASSVRNYGYTF.

The chain carries TRBV30 and TRBJ1-5; D is perhaps TRBD1 (5 bases). CDR1 and CDR2 (germline): GTSNPN, SVGIG (reference sequence). V was shortened by 3 bases and J by 2 bases, with 11 bases between the two germline ends. The CDR3 spans 14 residues. In DNA, the CDR3 is TGTGCCTGGAGAGGCCAGGGCGGCAATCAGCCCCAGCATTTT. This codes for CAWRGQGGNQPQHF.

This clone was found once. This chain uses TRBV3-1 (or the pseudogene TRBV3-2) with TRBJ1-5; D gene unclear. V lost 1 base to trimming and J lost 2 bases, with 9 bases between them. This CDR3 has 15 amino acids. CDR1 is LGHDT and CDR2 is YNNKEL in the germline V gene (reference sequence). CDR3 protein: CASSQGGLGNQPQHF. The CDR3 bases are TGTGCCAGCAGCCAAGGAGGCCTTGGCAATCAGCCCCAGCATTTT.